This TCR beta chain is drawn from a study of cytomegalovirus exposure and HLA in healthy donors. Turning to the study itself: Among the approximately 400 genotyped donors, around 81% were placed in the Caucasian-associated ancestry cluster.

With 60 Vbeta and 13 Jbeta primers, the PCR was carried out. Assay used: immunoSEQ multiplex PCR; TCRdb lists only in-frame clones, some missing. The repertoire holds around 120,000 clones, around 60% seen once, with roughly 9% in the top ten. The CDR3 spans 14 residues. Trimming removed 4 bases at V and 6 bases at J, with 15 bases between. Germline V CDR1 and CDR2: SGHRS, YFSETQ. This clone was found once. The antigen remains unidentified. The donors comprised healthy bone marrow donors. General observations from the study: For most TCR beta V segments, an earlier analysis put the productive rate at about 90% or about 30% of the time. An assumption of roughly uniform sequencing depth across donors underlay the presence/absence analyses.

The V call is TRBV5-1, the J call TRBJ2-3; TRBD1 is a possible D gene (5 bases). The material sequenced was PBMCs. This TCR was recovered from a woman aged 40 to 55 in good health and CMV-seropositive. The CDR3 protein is CASSESSTDDTQYF. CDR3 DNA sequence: TGCGCCAGCAGCGAGTCCTCGACAGACGATACGCAGTATTTT. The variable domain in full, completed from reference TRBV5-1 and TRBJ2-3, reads KAGVTQTPRYLIKTRGQQVTLSCSPISGHRSVSWYQQTPGQGLQFLFEYFSETQRNKGNFPGRFSGRQFSNSRSEMNVSTLELGDSALYLCASSESSTDDTQYFGPGTRLTVL.